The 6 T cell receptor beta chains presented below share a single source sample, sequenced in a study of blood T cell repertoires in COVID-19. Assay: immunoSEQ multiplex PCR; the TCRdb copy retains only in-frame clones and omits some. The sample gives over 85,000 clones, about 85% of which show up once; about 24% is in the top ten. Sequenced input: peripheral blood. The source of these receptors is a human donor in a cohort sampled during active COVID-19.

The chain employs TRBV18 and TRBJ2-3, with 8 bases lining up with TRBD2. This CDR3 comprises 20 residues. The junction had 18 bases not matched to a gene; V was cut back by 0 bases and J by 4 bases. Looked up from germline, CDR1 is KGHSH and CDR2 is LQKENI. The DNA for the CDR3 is TGTGCCAGCTCACCACCTCGGGTGTCGGGGACTAGGGTTTCCCCAGATACGCAGTATTTT. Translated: CASSPPRVSGTRVSPDTQYF.

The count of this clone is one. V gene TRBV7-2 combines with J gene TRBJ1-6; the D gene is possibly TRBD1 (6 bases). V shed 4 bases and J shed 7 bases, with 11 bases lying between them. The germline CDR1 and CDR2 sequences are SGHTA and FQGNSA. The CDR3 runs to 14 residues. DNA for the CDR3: TGTGCCAGCAGCTGGACAGAGTTAAATTCACCCCTCCACTTT. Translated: CASSWTELNSPLHF. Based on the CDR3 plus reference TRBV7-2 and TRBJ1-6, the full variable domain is GAGVSQSPSNKVTEKGKDVELRCDPISGHTALYWYRQSLGQGLEFLIYFQGNSAPDKSGLPSDRFSAERTGGSVSTLTIQRTQQEDSAVYLCASSWTELNSPLHFGNGTRLTVT.

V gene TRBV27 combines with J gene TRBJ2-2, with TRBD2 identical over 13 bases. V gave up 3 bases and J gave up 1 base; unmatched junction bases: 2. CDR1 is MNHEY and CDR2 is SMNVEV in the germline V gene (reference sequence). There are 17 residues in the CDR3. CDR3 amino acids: CASSFTSGRGNTGELFF. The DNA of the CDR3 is TGTGCCAGCAGTTTCACTAGCGGGAGGGGGAACACCGGGGAGCTGTTTTTT.

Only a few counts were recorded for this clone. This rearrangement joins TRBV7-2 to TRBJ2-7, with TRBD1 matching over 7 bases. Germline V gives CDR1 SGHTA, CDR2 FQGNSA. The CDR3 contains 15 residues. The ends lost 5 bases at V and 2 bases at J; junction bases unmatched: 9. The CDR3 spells CASSRRVTGTYEQYF. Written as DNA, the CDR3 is TGTGCCAGCAGCCGTCGGGTGACAGGGACCTACGAGCAGTACTTC.

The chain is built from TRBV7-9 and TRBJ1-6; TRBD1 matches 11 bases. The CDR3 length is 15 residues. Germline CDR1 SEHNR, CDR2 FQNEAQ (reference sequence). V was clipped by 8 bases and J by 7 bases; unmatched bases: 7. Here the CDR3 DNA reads TGTGCCAGCCTCGGAGGGACAGGGGGGAATTCACCCCTCCACTTT. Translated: CASLGGTGGNSPLHF.

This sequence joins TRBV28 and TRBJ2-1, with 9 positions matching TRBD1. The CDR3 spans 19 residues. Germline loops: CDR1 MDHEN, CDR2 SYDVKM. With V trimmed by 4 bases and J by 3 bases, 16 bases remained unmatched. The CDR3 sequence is CASSSPRTGTGTHYNEQFF. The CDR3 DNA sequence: TGTGCCAGCAGTTCACCGAGAACCGGGACAGGGACCCACTACAATGAGCAGTTCTTC.